This T cell receptor beta chain was profiled in a study of shared clonotypes between healthy human individuals. CD4+ cell separation produced CD45RA+ naive and CD45RA-negative memory subsets. Clones were read by immunoSEQ multiplex PCR, and TCRdb kept only the in-frame ones, dropping some. Of about 2 million clones in the sample, over 85% were seen once. The study, taken as a whole, reports: Estimated richness was generally greater in naive than memory subsets. Donor clonotype sharing was expected to depend on sequencing depth.

Germline V gene sequence: CDR1 WNHNN, CDR2 SYGVQD (reference sequence). The CDR3 spans 14 residues. Between the trimmed V and J ends, which lost 4 bases and 4 bases, there was a span of 12 bases. On this clone itself: Its antigen is unknown.

Sequences were obtained from naive CD4+ T cells sorted from blood. Subset indicated: CD45RA+ positively selected. This receptor was taken from a man between 18 and 29 years old in good health. V and J are TRBV10-1 and TRBJ2-3; a weak D match, TRBD1 (6 bases). CDR3 nucleotides: TGCGCCAGCAGTGGCTACAGGGATCCAGATACGCAGTATTTT. As protein: CASSGYRDPDTQYF.